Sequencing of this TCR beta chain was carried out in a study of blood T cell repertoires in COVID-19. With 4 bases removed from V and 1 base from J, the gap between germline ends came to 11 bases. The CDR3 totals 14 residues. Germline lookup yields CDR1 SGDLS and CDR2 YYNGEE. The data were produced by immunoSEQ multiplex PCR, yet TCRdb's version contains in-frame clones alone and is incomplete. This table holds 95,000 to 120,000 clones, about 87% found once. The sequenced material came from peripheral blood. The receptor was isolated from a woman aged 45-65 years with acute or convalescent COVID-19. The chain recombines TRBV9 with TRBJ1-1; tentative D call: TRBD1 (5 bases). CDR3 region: CASSRGLSNTEAFF. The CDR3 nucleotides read TGTGCCAGCAGCAGGGGACTTTCGAACACTGAAGCTTTCTTT.